This TCR beta chain was obtained from a study of OX40 agonist ivuxolimab in advanced cancers. As for the study in general: With ivuxolimab, an agonistic anti-OX40 (CD134) antibody, patients were treated. Roughly two fifths of patients had received prior checkpoint inhibitor therapy. Participants averaged approximately 65 years of age (range roughly 23 to 79) and were over 75% male. Study-wide points: At doses 0.1 to 3.0 mg/kg, CD4+ and CD8+ clones expanded.

With respect to this clone: Its specificity is unknown.

The CDR3 extends over 22 amino acids. The J segment lost 4 bases and the V segment lost 0 bases, leaving 24 bases of the junction unmatched. Germline V gene data show CDR1 as LGHNA and CDR2 as YSLEER. Assay used: immunoSEQ multiplex PCR; TCRdb lists only in-frame clones, some missing. The repertoire has tens of thousands of clones, 80% to 90% of them found once; the top ten carry more than 5.5%. J is TRBJ2-3 and V is TRBV4-3; 8 nucleotides match TRBD1. The clonotype was recovered from an adult with an advanced solid tumor such as melanoma, head and neck, liver or kidney cancer. Sequenced material: CD4+ or CD8+ T cells sorted from blood, taken in a trial of the OX40 agonist ivuxolimab. The chain's CDR3 is CASSQDRIVSGDQGANPDTQYF. The CDR3 nucleotides read TGCGCCAGCAGCCAAGATCGGATCGTGTCGGGTGATCAGGGGGCGAACCCAGATACGCAGTATTTT.